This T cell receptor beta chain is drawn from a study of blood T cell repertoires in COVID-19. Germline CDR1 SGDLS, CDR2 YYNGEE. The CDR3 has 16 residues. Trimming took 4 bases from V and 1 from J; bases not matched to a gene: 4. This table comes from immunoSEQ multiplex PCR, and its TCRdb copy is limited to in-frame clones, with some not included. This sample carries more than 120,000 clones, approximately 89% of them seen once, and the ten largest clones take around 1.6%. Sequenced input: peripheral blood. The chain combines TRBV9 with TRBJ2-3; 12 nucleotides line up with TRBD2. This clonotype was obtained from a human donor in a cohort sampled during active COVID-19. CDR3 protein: CASSSWTSGGTDTQYF. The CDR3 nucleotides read TGTGCCAGCAGCTCCTGGACTAGCGGGGGCACAGATACGCAGTATTTT.